Listed below are T cell receptor beta chains from one sample, sequenced in a study of type 1 regulatory T cells. TCRdb independently ran MiXCR on the reads; one entry per CDR3 protein. The repertoire holds roughly 67,000 distinct CDR3 sequences, 55% to 80% seen once, with 7.6% in the top ten. These receptors' targets are unknown. The specimen was cultured T cells, either the whole culture or a sorted T cell fraction (not recorded which). The source is a human donor in good health. Both conserved end residues are part of each CDR3. The D gene is left open where the match is weak. Clone size, where shown, is once, few, many, or a class for clones that have expanded.

TRBJ2-3 - - TRBV5-1 TGCGCCAGCAGCGGGACAAACACAGATACGCAGTATTTT CASSGTNTDTQYF
TRBJ2-7 - TRBD1 TRBV4-1 TGCGCCAGCCCGCGGACAGGGGTCTACGAGCAGTACTTC CASPRTGVYEQYF
TRBJ2-2 - - TRBV2 TGTGCCAGCAGTGCATGGGCCGGGGAGCTGTTTTTT CASSAWAGELFF
TRBJ2-1 - TRBD2 TRBV6-2/TRBV6-3 TGTGCCAGCAGGAAAAGCGGGAGTACGTCCAATGAGCAGTTCTTC CASRKSGSTSNEQFF
TRBJ2-7 once - TRBV7-2 TGTGCCAGCAGCTTAGATCGTCGATCCTACGAGCAGTACTTC CASSLDRRSYEQYF
TRBJ2-7 - TRBD2 TRBV9 TGTGCCAGCAGCGTAGGGCCGGCGGGAGTGGGGTACGAGCAGTACTTC CASSVGPAGVGYEQYF
TRBJ2-3 - - TRBV20-1 TGCAGTGCTAGAGTTAGCCTTACAGATACGCAGTATTTT CSARVSLTDTQYF
TRBJ1-5 - TRBD1 TRBV27 TGTGCCAGCAGGATACGACAGGGGCGAAATCAGCCCCAGCATTTT CASRIRQGRNQPQHF
TRBJ2-2 few TRBD2 TRBV4-3 TGCGCCAGCAGCCAAGTACTAGCGGGAGTCACCGGGGAGCTGTTTTTT CASSQVLAGVTGELFF
TRBJ2-1 once - TRBV20-1 TGCAGTGCTAACCTGGACCCCGGGCGTGGCAATGAGCAGTTCTTC CSANLDPGRGNEQFF
TRBJ1-3 - - TRBV10-3 TGTGCCATCAGTGGGCCGCGAGGGGAAAACACCATATATTTT CAISGPRGENTIYF
TRBJ2-5 - - TRBV27 TGTGCCAGCAGTTCCCTGAGGGGTCAAGAGACCCAGTACTTC CASSSLRGQETQYF
TRBJ2-1 - - TRBV6-2/TRBV6-3 TGTGCCAGCACCCGAAGCGGCTGGGGGAATGAGCAGTTCTTC CASTRSGWGNEQFF
TRBJ2-5 - - TRBV20-1 TGCAGTGCCCGAATGGGGGCCCAAGAGACCCAGTACTTC CSARMGAQETQYF
TRBJ1-5 - - TRBV20-1 TGCAGTGCTAGAGAACCTTCGGCGGGTAGCAATCAGCCCCAGCATTTT CSAREPSAGSNQPQHF
TRBJ1-5 - - TRBV7-2 TGTGCCAGCAGCTTAGCGTTGGGGAATCAGCCCCAGCATTTT CASSLALGNQPQHF
TRBJ1-1 - - TRBV12-3/TRBV12-4 TGTGCCAGCAGTTCGGGGGGAGTGACTATGAACACTGAAGCTTTCTTT CASSSGGVTMNTEAFF
TRBJ2-5 - - TRBV19 TGTGCCAGTAGTCCCTACGGGGGTCACCAAGAGACCCAGTACTTC CASSPYGGHQETQYF
TRBJ1-1 - TRBD1 TRBV6-1 TGTGCCAGCAGATGGACAGGGATGAACACTGAAGCTTTCTTT CASRWTGMNTEAFF
TRBJ2-5 - TRBD1 TRBV2 TGTGCCAGCAGTGAAGAGTTGACAGGGGGTGAGACCCAGTACTTC CASSEELTGGETQYF
TRBJ1-1 - - TRBV23-1 TGCGCCAGCAGTCAATCAATAGGGGGGCCCTTAGTTTACACTGAAGCTTTCTTT CASSQSIGGPLVYTEAFF
TRBJ2-1 - - TRBV6-2/TRBV6-3 TGTGCCAGCAGTCCACCGACCGGACAGCTCCCCAATGAGCAGTTCTTC CASSPPTGQLPNEQFF
TRBJ2-3 - TRBD2 TRBV20-1 TGCAGTGCTCCCGGGTGGACTAGCGGGCCAGATACGCAGTATTTT CSAPGWTSGPDTQYF
TRBJ1-2 - TRBD1 TRBV20-1 TGCAGTGCTAGAGATCCCTTCGACAGGGCCGGCTATGGCTACACCTTC CSARDPFDRAGYGYTF
TRBJ2-3 few - TRBV27 TGTGCCAGCAGTTCCTTAGCGGACCCAGATACGCAGTATTTT CASSSLADPDTQYF
TRBJ2-1 - - TRBV27 TGTGCCAGCAGTTTAACGGGTAGCCGCTCCTACAATGAGCAGTTCTTC CASSLTGSRSYNEQFF
TRBJ2-1 - - TRBV9 TGTGCCAGCAGCGTAGTGATGGAACCCAATGAGCAGTTCTTC CASSVVMEPNEQFF
TRBJ2-7 many TRBD1 TRBV29-1 TGCAGCGCCGGACAGGGGTTGGGCGAGCAGTACTTC CSAGQGLGEQYF
TRBJ2-7 few TRBD2 TRBV6-2/TRBV6-3 TGTGCCAGCAGTTACGGACTAGCGGACCCCTCCTACGAGCAGTACTTC CASSYGLADPSYEQYF
TRBJ2-1 - - TRBV27 TGTGCCAGCGGCAATCAAGGGGTAGAGCAGTTCTTC CASGNQGVEQFF
TRBJ2-7 - - TRBV20-1 TGCAGTGCCCCTGCCCCAGGGGGGAGCTCCTACGAGCAGTACTTC CSAPAPGGSSYEQYF
TRBJ1-1 few - TRBV29-1 TGCAGCGGGTCCAGGGGGAACACTGAAGCTTTCTTT CSGSRGNTEAFF
TRBJ2-2 - - TRBV12-3/TRBV12-4 TGTGCCGGACGGAACACCGGGGAGCTGTTTTTT CAGRNTGELFF
TRBJ1-5 - - TRBV19 TGTGCCAGTAGTGCGCTACAGGGAGGGGATCAGCCCCAGCATTTT CASSALQGGDQPQHF
TRBJ2-2 - TRBD2 TRBV11-1 TGTGCCAGCAGCTTAGCGCACACGGGAGGGCCGAGCGGGGAGCTGTTTTTT CASSLAHTGGPSGELFF
TRBJ2-3 - TRBD1 TRBV6-5 TGTGCCAGCAGTTCTTCCGGGACAGGGATTTTGACAGATACGCAGTATTTT CASSSSGTGILTDTQYF
TRBJ1-6 - - TRBV12-3/TRBV12-4 TGTGCCACCACGTTGAGATCTAACTCACCCCTCCACTTT CATTLRSNSPLHF
TRBJ2-3 many TRBD2 TRBV20-1 TGCAGTGCTAGAGTGTGGGAGCGGGGGATCACAGATACGCAGTATTTT CSARVWERGITDTQYF
TRBJ1-2 once - TRBV3-1 TGTGCCAGCAGCCAAGACAGGCGTATGCTCACCTTC CASSQDRRMLTF
TRBJ2-7 - TRBD1 TRBV11-2 TGTGCCAGCAGCCTACTTAGGGGGACAGTGGGATACGAGCAGTACTTC CASSLLRGTVGYEQYF
TRBJ1-2 - - TRBV19 TGTGCCAGTAGCTCATGGACGGCTGATAACTATGGCTACACCTTC CASSSWTADNYGYTF
TRBJ2-2 - TRBD2 TRBV12-3/TRBV12-4 TGTGCCAGCAGCCGCAGCGGGAGTAGGACCGGGGAGCTGTTTTTT CASSRSGSRTGELFF
TRBJ2-1 - TRBD1 TRBV12-3/TRBV12-4 TGTGCCAGCAGTTTAATGGGACAGTCAAACTTTGAGCAGTTCTTC CASSLMGQSNFEQFF
TRBJ1-6 - - TRBV2 TGTGCCAGCAGTGAAGCGCGGGCAGGGAGCTCCTATAATTCACCCCTCCACTTT CASSEARAGSSYNSPLHF
TRBJ1-5 - - TRBV20-1 TGCAGTGCCAAGCAGGGCGGTCAGCCCCAGCATTTT CSAKQGGQPQHF
TRBJ2-2 - - TRBV4-2 TGTGCCAGCAGCGTCCAATGGGGAACCGAGGAGCTGTTTTTT CASSVQWGTEELFF
TRBJ2-3 - - TRBV5-1 TGCGCCAGCAGCACCGGGAGCTACACAGATACGCAGTATTTT CASSTGSYTDTQYF
TRBJ2-7 - - TRBV7-2 TGTGCCAGCAGCTTAGAAGGCAGCGCTCGGGAGCAGTACTTC CASSLEGSAREQYF
TRBJ1-2 once - TRBV29-1 TGCAGCGTCGATCCGACGGGGAGCTATGGCTACACCTTC CSVDPTGSYGYTF
TRBJ1-2 - - TRBV30 TGTGCCTGGAGTGTAGGTGGTAGTGGCTACACCTTC CAWSVGGSGYTF
TRBJ2-1 few TRBD2 TRBV19 TGTGCCAGTCGAGAGCGGGGCTTAGGCAATGAGCAGTTCTTC CASRERGLGNEQFF
TRBJ2-1 - TRBD2 TRBV7-9 TGTGCCAGCGGTACCCTAGCGGGAGTTTCCTACAATGAGCAGTTCTTC CASGTLAGVSYNEQFF
TRBJ2-1 - TRBD2 TRBV15 TGTGCCACCAGCAGAGGGGGGATTACAAATTCTAGCGGAGAAGCCTACAATGAGCAGTTCTTC CATSRGGITNSSGEAYNEQFF
TRBJ1-5 - - TRBV4-1 TGCGCCAGCAGCCAAGACTACAATCAGCCCCAGCATTTT CASSQDYNQPQHF
TRBJ2-1 - TRBD2 TRBV7-3 TGTGCCAGCAGCCCTCAAGCGGGAGTCCACAATGAGCAGTTCTTC CASSPQAGVHNEQFF
TRBJ2-2 - TRBD2 TRBV5-6 TGTGCCAGCAGCACGGGACTAGCGTTCACCGGGGAGCTGTTTTTT CASSTGLAFTGELFF
TRBJ2-5 - - TRBV5-1 TGCGCCAGCAGTTGGGACCAAGAGACCCAGTACTTC CASSWDQETQYF
TRBJ1-5 - - TRBV4-1 TGCGCCAGCAGCCCCAGGAAGGGGGAAGGGAATCAGCCCCAGCATTTT CASSPRKGEGNQPQHF